Here is one T cell receptor beta chain with its context. What it binds is not known. Unique molecular identifiers were used in preparing the TCRbeta library. TCRdb re-derived calls from the PCR reads in MiXCR, one entry per CDR3 protein. The data show 60,000 to 100,000 distinct CDR3 sequences, over 15% seen once. The data originate from a study of T-cell reconstitution after alpha-beta-depleted transplantation in children. Study-wide results and caveats: Where alpha-beta T cells came from about two months after transplant was reportedly several hundred expanded graft clones. By one year post-transplant, T-cell counts and diversity largely arose from T cells that were newly produced.

The CDR3 extends over 13 amino acids. Trimming removed 3 bases at V and 2 bases at J, with 9 bases between. Germline V CDR1 and CDR2: SGHKS, YYEKEE (reference sequence). Here the sequenced sample was PBMCs, mostly from graft donor cells, taken 360 days after TCRalphabeta/CD19-depleted stem cell transplant. This sequence joins TRBV5-5 and TRBJ2-7; a weak D match, TRBD1 (5 bases). The receptor's source is a male patient aged 2 to 9 who had a stem cell transplant for acute lymphoblastic leukemia, so the T cells may come from the graft donor. CDR3 protein: CASSSSGPYEQYF. CDR3 sequence (DNA): TGTGCCAGCAGCTCTTCAGGGCCCTACGAGCAGTACTTC.